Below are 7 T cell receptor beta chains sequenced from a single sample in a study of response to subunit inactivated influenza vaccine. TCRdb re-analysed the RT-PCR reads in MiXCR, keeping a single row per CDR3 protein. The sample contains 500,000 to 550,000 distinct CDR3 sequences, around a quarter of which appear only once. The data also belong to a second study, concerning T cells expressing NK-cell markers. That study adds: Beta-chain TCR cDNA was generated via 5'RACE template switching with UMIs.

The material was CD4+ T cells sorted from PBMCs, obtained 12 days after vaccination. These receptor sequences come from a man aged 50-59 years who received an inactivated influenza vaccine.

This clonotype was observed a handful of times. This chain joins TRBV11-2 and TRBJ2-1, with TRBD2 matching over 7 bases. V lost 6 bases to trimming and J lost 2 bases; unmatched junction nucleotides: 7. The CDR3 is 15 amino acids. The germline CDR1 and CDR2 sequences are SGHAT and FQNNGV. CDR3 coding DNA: TGTGCCAGCAGTCTCCCCGGGGGGACCTACAATGAGCAGTTCTTC. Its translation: CASSLPGGTYNEQFF.

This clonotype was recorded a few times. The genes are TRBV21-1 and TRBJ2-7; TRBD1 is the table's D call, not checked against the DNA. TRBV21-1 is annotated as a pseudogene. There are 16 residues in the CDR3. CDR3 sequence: CASSKGDRGISYEQYF. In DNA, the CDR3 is TGTGCCAGCAGCAAAGGGGACAGGGGGATCTCCTACGAGCAGTACTTC.

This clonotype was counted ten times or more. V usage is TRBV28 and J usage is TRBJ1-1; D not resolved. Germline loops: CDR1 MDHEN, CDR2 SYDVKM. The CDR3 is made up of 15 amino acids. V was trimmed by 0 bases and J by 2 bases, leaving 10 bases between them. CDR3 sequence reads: CASSLWSRKNTEAFF. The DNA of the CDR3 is TGTGCCAGCAGTTTATGGAGCAGGAAAAACACTGAAGCTTTCTTT.

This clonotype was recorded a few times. In DNA, the CDR3 is TGTGCCAGCAGTGCTACAGGGTACCCCTACGAGCAGTACTTC. Translated, it gives CASSATGYPYEQYF. The chain carries TRBV12-3 or TRBV12-4 and TRBJ2-7; tentatively, D is TRBD1 (6 bases). Trimming pared 5 bases from V and 2 bases from J, leaving 13 bases between. CDR3 length equals 14 residues.

CDR3 protein: CASGDLSTDTQYF. In DNA form, the CDR3 reads TGCGCCAGCGGAGATTTGAGCACAGATACGCAGTATTTT. The chain couples TRBV5-1 to TRBJ2-3; no definite D call. Looked up from germline, CDR1 is SGHRS and CDR2 is YFSETQ. The germline V and J ends were trimmed by 7 bases and 0 bases, with 9 bases remaining between them. CDR3 length: 13 residues.

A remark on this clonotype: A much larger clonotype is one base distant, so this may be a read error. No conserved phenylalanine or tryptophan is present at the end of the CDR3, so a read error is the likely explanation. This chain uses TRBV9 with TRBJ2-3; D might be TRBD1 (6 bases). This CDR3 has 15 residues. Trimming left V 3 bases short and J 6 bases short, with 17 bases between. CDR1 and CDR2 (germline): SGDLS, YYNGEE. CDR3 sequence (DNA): TGTGCCAGCAGCGCAACCTCAGGGGTAGGGGATACGCAGTATATT. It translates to CASSATSGVGDTQYI.

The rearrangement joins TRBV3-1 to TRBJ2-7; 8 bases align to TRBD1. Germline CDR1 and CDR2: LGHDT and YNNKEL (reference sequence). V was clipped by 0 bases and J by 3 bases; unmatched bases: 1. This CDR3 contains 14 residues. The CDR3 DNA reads TGTGCCAGCAGCCAAGACACAGGGGGCTACGAGCAGTACTTC. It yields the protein CASSQDTGGYEQYF.